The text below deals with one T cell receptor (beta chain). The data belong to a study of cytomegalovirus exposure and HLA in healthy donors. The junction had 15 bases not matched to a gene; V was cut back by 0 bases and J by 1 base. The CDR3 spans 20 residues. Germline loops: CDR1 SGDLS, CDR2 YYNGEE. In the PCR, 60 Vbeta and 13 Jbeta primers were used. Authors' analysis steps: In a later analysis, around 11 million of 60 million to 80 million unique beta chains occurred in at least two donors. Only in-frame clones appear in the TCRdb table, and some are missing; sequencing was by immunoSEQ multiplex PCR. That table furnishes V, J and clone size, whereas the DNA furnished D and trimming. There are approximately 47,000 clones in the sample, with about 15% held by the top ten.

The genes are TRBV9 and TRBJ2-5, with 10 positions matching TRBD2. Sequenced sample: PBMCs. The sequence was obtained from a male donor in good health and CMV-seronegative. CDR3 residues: CASSVGLSRRLAGVQETQYF. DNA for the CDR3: TGTGCCAGCAGCGTAGGTTTAAGTCGAAGGCTAGCGGGGGTCCAAGAGACCCAGTACTTC.